The rows below give T cell receptor beta chains drawn from one sample of a study of molecular identifiers for immune sequencing clone quantification. TCRdb re-called the PCR reads through MiXCR, storing one row per CDR3 protein. This table has 60,000 to 70,000 distinct CDR3 sequences, approximately 18% appearing once. Sequencing was done on a sample of naive CD8+ T cells from blood, with Jurkat cell RNA spiked in. Receptors originate from a human donor in good health. Some libraries in this study had Jurkat cell RNA spiked in. Each CDR3 is given with its conserved first and last residue. A D gene is named only where the DNA matches it firmly. Clone size is given for some rows only: seen once, a few or many times, or a class if the clone is expanded.

d_call: NA
cdr3_length: 12
j_call: TRBJ2-1
clone_size: many
v_call: TRBV4-1
cdr3_nt: TGCGCCAGCAGCCAGTTGGCTGAGGAGCAGTTCTTC
cdr3_aa: CASSQLAEEQFF

d_call: NA
cdr3_length: 12
j_call: TRBJ1-3
clone_size: many
v_call: TRBV29-1
cdr3_nt: TGCAGCGTTCGACAGGAGGGAAACACCATATATTTT
cdr3_aa: CSVRQEGNTIYF

d_call: TRBD1
cdr3_length: 16
j_call: TRBJ2-2
clone_size: many
v_call: TRBV6-2/TRBV6-3
cdr3_nt: TGTGCCAGCAACGCCTACAGGGGGGAGAACACCGGGGAGCTGTTTTTT
cdr3_aa: CASNAYRGENTGELFF

d_call: NA
cdr3_length: 17
j_call: TRBJ1-6
clone_size: many
v_call: TRBV21-1
cdr3_nt: TGTGCCAGCAGCAAAGCTCCAGGGCGCTCCTATAATTCACCCCTCCACTTT
cdr3_aa: CASSKAPGRSYNSPLHF

d_call: NA
cdr3_length: 15
j_call: TRBJ1-2
clone_size: many
v_call: TRBV30
cdr3_nt: TGTGCCTGGGACCAAGTTCCCTCAGCTAACTATGGCTACACCTTC
cdr3_aa: CAWDQVPSANYGYTF

d_call: TRBD2
cdr3_length: 17
j_call: TRBJ2-3
clone_size: many
v_call: TRBV4-3
cdr3_nt: TGCGCCAGCAGCCAAGATACCCTAGCGGGAGAAACAGATACGCAGTATTTT
cdr3_aa: CASSQDTLAGETDTQYF

d_call: TRBD1
cdr3_length: 16
j_call: TRBJ2-7
clone_size: many
v_call: TRBV18
cdr3_nt: TGTGCCAGCTCACCATTCGGGACAGACCCCGTGGGGGTGCAGTACTTC
cdr3_aa: CASSPFGTDPVGVQYF

d_call: TRBD1
cdr3_length: 15
j_call: TRBJ1-2
clone_size: many
v_call: TRBV29-1
cdr3_nt: TGCAGCGTTGAATCCCGGGACAGGGGAATCTATGGCTACACCTTC
cdr3_aa: CSVESRDRGIYGYTF

d_call: NA
cdr3_length: 13
j_call: TRBJ2-2
clone_size: NA
v_call: TRBV2
cdr3_nt: TGTGCCAGCGAAGGGGCGAACACCGGGGAGCTGTTTTTT
cdr3_aa: CASEGANTGELFF

d_call: NA
cdr3_length: 15
j_call: TRBJ1-5
clone_size: many
v_call: TRBV19
cdr3_nt: TGTGCCAGTAGTATGGAGTCTTGGAGCGGTCAGCCCCAGCATTTT
cdr3_aa: CASSMESWSGQPQHF

d_call: TRBD2
cdr3_length: 16
j_call: TRBJ2-3
clone_size: many
v_call: TRBV7-9
cdr3_nt: TGTGCCAGCAGCCTAAGACTAGCGGAGCTCACAGATACGCAGTATTTT
cdr3_aa: CASSLRLAELTDTQYF

d_call: NA
cdr3_length: 15
j_call: TRBJ2-1
clone_size: few
v_call: TRBV5-6
cdr3_nt: TGTGCCAGCAGCCCCACCCCGACTGAATACAATGAGCAGTTCTTC
cdr3_aa: CASSPTPTEYNEQFF

d_call: TRBD2
cdr3_length: 16
j_call: TRBJ2-5
clone_size: many
v_call: TRBV11-2
cdr3_nt: TGTGCCAGCAGCTTAGAGCTAGCGGCGAGCCCCGAGACCCAGTACTTC
cdr3_aa: CASSLELAASPETQYF

d_call: NA
cdr3_length: 14
j_call: TRBJ1-2
clone_size: few
v_call: TRBV28
cdr3_nt: TGTGCCAGCAGTTTTTGGGGGGCCGGAGCTGGCTACACCTTC
cdr3_aa: CASSFWGAGAGYTF

d_call: NA
cdr3_length: 13
j_call: TRBJ2-7
clone_size: NA
v_call: TRBV6-1
cdr3_nt: TGTGCCATCCCGGGCCCCGGGAAGTACGAGCAGTACTTC
cdr3_aa: CAIPGPGKYEQYF

d_call: NA
cdr3_length: 11
j_call: TRBJ2-7
clone_size: many
v_call: TRBV7-9
cdr3_nt: TGTGCCAGCAAGGGCCCTTACGAGCAGTACTTC
cdr3_aa: CASKGPYEQYF

d_call: TRBD2
cdr3_length: 12
j_call: TRBJ2-1
clone_size: many
v_call: TRBV7-9
cdr3_nt: TGTGCCACGGGACTAGCGTTTGATGAGCAGTTCTTC
cdr3_aa: CATGLAFDEQFF

d_call: TRBD1
cdr3_length: 16
j_call: TRBJ2-1
clone_size: many
v_call: TRBV27
cdr3_nt: TGTGCCAGCAGTTTTTGGACAGGCACTTCTATAGGTTCGCAGTTCTTC
cdr3_aa: CASSFWTGTSIGSQFF

d_call: TRBD2
cdr3_length: 15
j_call: TRBJ2-1
clone_size: many
v_call: TRBV11-1
cdr3_nt: TGTGCCAGCAGCTTAATAGCGGGAGGGTACAATGAGCAGTTCTTC
cdr3_aa: CASSLIAGGYNEQFF